The 23 T cell receptor beta chains in this list originate from one sample, sequenced in a study of blood T cell repertoires in COVID-19. Only in-frame clones appear in the TCRdb table, and some are missing; sequencing was by immunoSEQ multiplex PCR. The profile shows around 300,000 clones, approximately 89% of them singletons. The material sequenced was PBMCs or T cells enriched from blood (not recorded which). These receptor sequences come from a woman under 40 who had recovered from COVID-19.

V usage is TRBV7-4 and J usage is TRBJ1-5, with 7 positions matching TRBD1. Germline lookup yields CDR1 SGHVT and CDR2 SQSDAQ. The CDR3 contains 17 residues. J was trimmed by 4 bases and V by 1 base; bases with no gene match: 10. The CDR3 reads CASSLVRGQANNQPQHF. The CDR3 DNA reads TGTGCCAGCAGCTTAGTGAGAGGACAGGCCAATAATCAGCCCCAGCATTTT.

This chain joins TRBV5-4 and TRBJ2-7, with TRBD2 matching over 7 bases. Germline V lookup: CDR1 SGHNT, CDR2 YYREEE (reference sequence). J lost 5 bases, V lost 3 bases, and 2 bases had no gene match. The CDR3 totals 12 residues. The CDR3 region is CASSWGGDEQYF. CDR3 nucleotide sequence: TGTGCCAGCAGCTGGGGGGGGGACGAGCAGTACTTC.

This clone was found a few times. This chain uses TRBV30 with TRBJ2-1, with 9 bases identical to TRBD1. The V segment lost 2 bases and the J segment 6 bases; nucleotides outside the gene matches: 11. Germline values: CDR1 GTSNPN, CDR2 SVGIG (reference sequence). CDR3 size: 16 residues. The CDR3 nucleotides are TGTGCCTGGAGTCTGGGTTTGAACAGGGGGCGCAATGAGCAGTTCTTC. Residues: CAWSLGLNRGRNEQFF. Variable domain in full (rest from reference TRBV30 and TRBJ2-1): SQTIHQWPATLVQPVGSPLSLECTVEGTSNPNLYWYRQAAGRGLQLLFYSVGIGQISSEVPQNLSASRPQDRQFILSSKKLLLSDSGFYLCAWSLGLNRGRNEQFFGPGTRLTVL.

The chain couples TRBV18 to TRBJ2-2; D perhaps matches TRBD2 (6 bases). V shed 1 base and J shed 6 bases, with 18 bases lying between them. The CDR3 runs 17 residues. The germline CDR1 and CDR2 sequences are KGHSH and LQKENI. CDR3 amino acids: CASSPRGAGTGSGELFF. CDR3 coding DNA: TGTGCCAGCTCACCACGAGGTGCGGGGACGGGTTCCGGGGAGCTGTTTTTT.

The rearrangement uses TRBV28 and TRBJ2-7, with a weak D call TRBD1 (5 bases). The CDR3 length is 12 residues. The germline V gene encodes CDR1 MDHEN and CDR2 SYDVKM. V shed 2 bases and J shed 6 bases, with 8 bases lying between them. CDR3 amino acids: CASSLDRTEQYF. Written as DNA, the CDR3 is TGTGCCAGCAGTTTAGACAGAACCGAGCAGTACTTC.

This chain joins TRBV9 and TRBJ2-3; TRBD2 matches at 12 bases. The CDR3 length is 19 residues. V dropped 3 bases and J dropped 0; count of bases not matched to a gene: 11. From germline, CDR1 is SGDLS and CDR2 YYNGEE. The CDR3 nucleotides read TGTGCCAGCAGCGCCTCCCGTCTAGCGGGGGGGGGTAGCACAGATACGCAGTATTTT. Protein: CASSASRLAGGGSTDTQYF.

The CDR3 DNA reads TGTGCCAGTAGTATAAGGCAGGGAAACGAGCAGTTCTTC. This gives the protein CASSIRQGNEQFF. The chain uses TRBV19 and TRBJ2-1, with a weak D call TRBD1 (5 bases). The CDR3 runs 13 residues. Germline V CDR1 and CDR2: LNHDA, SQIVND (reference sequence). The V gene lost 2 bases and the J gene lost 10 bases, with 12 bases spanning the gap.

The chain has TRBV9 and TRBJ2-6; D call uncertain. The CDR3 has 13 amino acids. CDR1 and CDR2 from the germline V gene are SGDLS and YYNGEE. V was trimmed by 3 bases and J by 4 bases, leaving 5 bases between them. The CDR3 coding sequence is TGTGCCAGCAGCGCCTCGGGGGCCAACGTCCTGACTTTC. Its protein is CASSASGANVLTF. Looking up the rest from reference TRBV9 and TRBJ2-6 gives the full variable domain: DSGVTQTPKHLITATGQRVTLRCSPRSGDLSVYWYQQSLDQGLQFLIQYYNGEERAKGNILERFSAQQFPDLHSELNLSSLELGDSALYFCASSASGANVLTFGAGSRLTVL.

The gene calls are TRBV2 and TRBJ2-7; 10 nucleotides line up with TRBD2. The CDR3 runs 15 residues. V lost 6 bases to trimming and J lost 3 bases; unmatched junction nucleotides: 8. In germline, CDR1 is SNHLY, CDR2 FYNNEI. Here the CDR3 DNA reads TGTGCCAGCAGGACTGGGACTAGCGTATACTACGAGCAGTACTTC. Translated, it gives CASRTGTSVYYEQYF.

The chain has TRBV6-5 and TRBJ1-2; a possible D gene is TRBD1 (6 bases). The CDR3 spans 13 residues. Germline CDR1 MNHEY, CDR2 SVGAGI. The germline V and J ends were trimmed by 6 bases and 5 bases, with 13 bases remaining between them. The CDR3 DNA sequence: TGTGCCAGCAGGGACAGCTTCCCTTATGGCTACACCTTC. Translated: CASRDSFPYGYTF.

This chain links TRBV19 with TRBJ1-6; TRBD1 is a possible D gene (5 bases). The CDR3 contains 15 residues. Germline lookup yields CDR1 LNHDA and CDR2 SQIVND (reference sequence). Between the trimmed V and J ends, which lost 1 base and 7 bases, there was a span of 11 bases. This CDR3 reads CASSIGRGENSPLHF. The DNA of the CDR3 is TGTGCCAGTAGTATAGGTCGGGGGGAGAATTCACCCCTCCACTTT.

This clone was observed once. The sample carries other DNA sequences with the same CDR3. The chain uses TRBV2 and TRBJ1-5; D uncertain. The germline gives CDR1 SNHLY, CDR2 FYNNEI. Trimming shortened V by 4 bases and J by 1 base, and 5 bases separated the two germline ends. The CDR3 runs to 13 residues. This CDR3 reads CASSAGSNQPQHF. In DNA, the CDR3 is TGTGCCAGCAGTGCGGGAAGCAATCAGCCCCAGCATTTT.

The V gene is TRBV2, the J gene TRBJ2-7, with TRBD1 as a possible D gene (6 bases). Germline V lookup: CDR1 SNHLY, CDR2 FYNNEI. This CDR3 comprises 14 residues. The V end was cut by 4 bases, the J end by 5 bases, with 15 bases between. CDR3 bases: TGTGCCAGCAGTGTATCAGGGGTCTACCACGAGCAGTACTTC. The encoded protein is CASSVSGVYHEQYF.

This clone was counted once. V usage is TRBV7-2 and J usage is TRBJ2-5, with D perhaps TRBD2 (7 bases). The CDR3 length is 17 residues. Germline CDR1 reads SGHTA; CDR2 reads FQGNSA. The germline V and J ends were trimmed by 2 bases and 6 bases, with 22 bases remaining between them. The CDR3 DNA reads TGTGCCAGCAGCTTAACTACTGGGGGGGGGCTAGTGAAGACCCAGTACTTC. Protein sequence: CASSLTTGGGLVKTQYF.

This clone occurred a few times. One end of the junction varies from germline; a read error may be responsible. The chain joins TRBV2 to TRBJ1-1; D remains ambiguous. Germline loops: CDR1 SNHLY, CDR2 FYNNEI. The CDR3 is made up of 9 amino acids. This CDR3 reads CASSAKPRF. CDR3 nucleotides: TGTGCCAGCAGCGCTAAACCCCGATTT.

This chain joins TRBV7-6 and TRBJ2-5; a possible D gene is TRBD2 (5 bases). Trimming took off 5 bases at V and 7 bases at J, with 11 bases between the two ends. The CDR3 contains 12 residues. CDR1 is SGHVS and CDR2 is FNYEAQ in the germline V gene. The CDR3 protein is CASSRQGRTQYF. The CDR3, as DNA: TGTGCCAGCAGCAGACAAGGGAGGACCCAGTACTTC.

The rearrangement uses TRBV19 and TRBJ1-2, with a possible D match to TRBD1 (5 bases). The ends were cut back, 3 bases at V and 6 bases at J, with 17 bases in the middle. The CDR3 is 15 amino acids. The V gene's germline CDR1 is LNHDA and CDR2 SQIVND (reference sequence). CDR3 bases: TGTGCCAGTAGTATTCTCGGCTCCAGGGTTGATGGCTACACCTTC. Translated, it gives CASSILGSRVDGYTF. The full variable domain, completed using reference TRBV19 and TRBJ1-2, is DGGITQSPKYLFRKEGQNVTLSCEQNLNHDAMYWYRQDPGQGLRLIYYSQIVNDFQKGDIAEGYSVSREKKESFPLTVTSAQKNPTAFYLCASSILGSRVDGYTFGSGTRLTVV.

V usage is TRBV5-4 and J usage is TRBJ1-1, with TRBD1 matching 8 bases. Germline CDR1 reads SGHNT; CDR2 reads YYREEE (reference sequence). Germline trimming cut 4 bases from V and 0 bases from J; bases unmatched to any gene: 5. The length of the CDR3 is 15 residues. The CDR3 DNA sequence: TGTGCCAGCAGCACCCGGACAGGGATGAACACTGAAGCTTTCTTT. Its translation: CASSTRTGMNTEAFF. The full variable domain, its missing parts supplied by reference TRBV5-4 and TRBJ1-1, is ETGVTQSPTHLIKTRGQQVTLRCSSQSGHNTVSWYQQALGQGPQFIFQYYREEENGRGNFPPRFSGLQFPNYSSELNVNALELDDSALYLCASSTRTGMNTEAFFGQGTRLTVV.

This clone came up a few times. Other DNA variants within this sample encode the same CDR3. V usage is TRBV9 and J usage is TRBJ1-1, with D perhaps matching TRBD1 (5 bases). V dropped 0 bases and J dropped 0 bases, with 9 bases sitting between them. The CDR3 is 15 amino acids. Germline CDR1 reads SGDLS; CDR2 reads YYNGEE. This CDR3 is CASSVVSGMNTEAFF. CDR3 DNA sequence: TGTGCCAGCAGCGTAGTTTCAGGGATGAACACTGAAGCTTTCTTT.

On this clone itself: The sample contains more than one DNA sequence encoding this CDR3. The V call is TRBV5-1, the J call TRBJ1-5; D is undetermined. In germline, CDR1 is SGHRS, CDR2 YFSETQ. The CDR3 consists of 13 residues. The V gene lost 2 bases and the J gene lost 4 bases, with 7 bases spanning the gap. The CDR3 region is CASSFGGNQPQHF. CDR3 nucleotide sequence: TGCGCCAGCAGCTTTGGAGGGAATCAGCCCCAGCATTTT.

There are a few counts of this clone. The chain couples TRBV28 to TRBJ1-4; the D is unclear. The CDR3 runs 16 residues. V lost 5 bases to trimming and J lost 8 bases, with 21 bases between them. Germline V lookup: CDR1 MDHEN, CDR2 SYDVKM. CDR3 nucleotide sequence: TGTGCCAGCAGTCCCTTAGAAGTGGTTCTTAACGAAAAACTGTTTTTT. Protein product: CASSPLEVVLNEKLFF.

Here the CDR3 DNA reads TGTGCCAGCAGCTTAGATCCGTCGGAAAAACTGTTTTTT. Residues: CASSLDPSEKLFF. The rearrangement joins TRBV13 to TRBJ1-4, with D uncertain. CDR1 is PRHDT, CDR2 FYEKMQ, per germline (reference sequence). The CDR3 sequence is 13 residues long. Trimming took off 1 base at V and 8 bases at J, with 8 bases between the two ends.

The chain joins TRBV28 to TRBJ1-2; TRBD1 matches 8 bases. With V trimmed by 11 bases and J by 4 bases, 6 bases remained unmatched. Germline V CDR1 and CDR2: MDHEN, SYDVKM. This CDR3 is 12 amino acids long. The chain's CDR3 is CAAGDRGYGYTF. The CDR3 nucleotides are TGTGCCGCGGGCGACAGGGGCTATGGCTACACCTTC.